The clone carrying this T cell receptor beta chain has only one observation. No antigen is known for it. These data are taken from a study of shared clonotypes between healthy human individuals. About the study: With ages of 18 to 49, the donors were two women and three men. Study conclusions and caveats: The donor pool, a small one, limited the genetic and exposure-history diversity represented.

This CDR3 spans 13 amino acids. CDR1 MNHNS and CDR2 SASEGT come from the germline V gene. Between the trimmed V and J ends, which lost 7 bases and 4 bases, there was a span of 11 bases. Replicate PCRs run on unsorted PBMC used around 0.3 ug DNA, which was 25,000 to 30,000 T cell genomes. TCRdb keeps only in-frame clones here, not all; method: immunoSEQ multiplex PCR. There are about 490,000 clones in the sample; 70% to 85% occur only once, and roughly 12% lies in the top ten. The rearrangement uses TRBV6-1 and TRBJ1-5; D might be TRBD1 (6 bases). Specimen: PBMCs. This clonotype was obtained from a woman aged 40 to 50 in good health. Some clones in this sample may be carry-over from other donors' samples. As DNA, the CDR3 is TGTGCCAGCACGGGGGCCACAAATCAGCCCCAGCATTTT. Its translation: CASTGATNQPQHF.